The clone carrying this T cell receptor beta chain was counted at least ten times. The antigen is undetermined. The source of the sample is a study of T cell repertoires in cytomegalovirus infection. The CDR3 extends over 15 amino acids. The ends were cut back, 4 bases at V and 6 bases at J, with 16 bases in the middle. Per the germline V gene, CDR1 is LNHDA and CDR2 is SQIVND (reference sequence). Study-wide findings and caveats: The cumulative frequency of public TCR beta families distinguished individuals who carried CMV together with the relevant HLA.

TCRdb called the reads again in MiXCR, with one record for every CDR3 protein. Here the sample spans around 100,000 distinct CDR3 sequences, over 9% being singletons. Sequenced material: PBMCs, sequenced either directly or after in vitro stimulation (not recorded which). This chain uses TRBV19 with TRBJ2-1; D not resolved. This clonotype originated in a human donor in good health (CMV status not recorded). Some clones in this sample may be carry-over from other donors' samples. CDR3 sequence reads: CASSKIGRDPNEQFF. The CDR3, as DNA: TGTGCCAGTAGTAAAATAGGTCGCGACCCCAATGAGCAGTTCTTC. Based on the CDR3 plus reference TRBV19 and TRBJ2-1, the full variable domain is DGGITQSPKYLFRKEGQNVTLSCEQNLNHDAMYWYRQDPGQGLRLIYYSQIVNDFQKGDIAEGYSVSREKKESFPLTVTSAQKNPTAFYLCASSKIGRDPNEQFFGPGTRLTVL.